This T cell receptor (beta chain) was sequenced in a study of T cell responses to AZD1222 COVID-19 vaccine. V shed 3 bases and J shed 2 bases, with 25 bases lying between them. CDR1 and CDR2 (germline): MNHEY, SVGEGT. This CDR3 has 19 residues. Sequencing used immunoSEQ multiplex PCR; TCRdb keeps in-frame clones, though not all of them. The repertoire has around 120,000 clones, roughly 92% of them found once; the top ten carry more than 0.95%. This chain links TRBV6-2 or TRBV6-3 with TRBJ1-2; perhaps TRBD1 as D (5 bases). This specimen consisted of peripheral blood, obtained 28 days after the second AZD1222 dose. This TCR derives from an adult who received the AZD1222 COVID-19 vaccine. The CDR3 DNA reads as TGTGCCAGCAGTTATCCCCCGGGACCTAGGGGAAGAGAGAACTATGGCTACACCTTC. Translating gives CASSYPPGPRGRENYGYTF.